The entry below describes one T cell receptor (beta chain). Trimming left V 6 bases short and J 1 base short, with 18 bases between. The CDR3 extends over 16 amino acids. CDR1 and CDR2 (germline): MDHEN, SYDVKM. The sample is drawn from a study of blood T cell repertoires in COVID-19. Authors' methods: Quantification of nucleated cells was approximated via reference gene primer amplification. The table came from immunoSEQ multiplex PCR; TCRdb's copy has only in-frame clones and leaves some out. The DNA was the basis for D and trimming; V, J and clone size are from that table. The sample holds 350,000 to 550,000 clones; roughly 90% are singletons and the top ten take around 4.5%.

The V and J genes are TRBV28 and TRBJ1-1; D uncertain. This receptor was obtained from a woman aged 25 to 39 with acute or convalescent COVID-19. Sequenced sample: peripheral blood. The CDR3 protein is CASSPAVPRGNTEAFF. Here the CDR3 DNA reads TGTGCCAGCAGCCCCGCCGTACCGCGAGGGAACACTGAAGCTTTCTTT.